One sample yielded the 25 T cell receptor beta chains listed below, sequenced in a study of OX40 agonist ivuxolimab in advanced cancers. Data came from immunoSEQ multiplex PCR; TCRdb stores just in-frame clones and leaves some out. The profile shows over 80,000 clones, around 90% of them singletons. Sequencing was performed on CD4+ or CD8+ T cells sorted from blood, taken in a trial of the OX40 agonist ivuxolimab. Source of these receptors: an adult with an advanced solid tumor such as melanoma, head and neck, liver or kidney cancer.

J is TRBJ2-5 and V is TRBV29-1; tentative D call: TRBD2 (6 bases). The CDR3 totals 13 residues. Germline assignment: CDR1 SQVTM and CDR2 ANQGSEA. V was cut by 7 bases and J by 5 bases, with 17 bases left in between. The CDR3 sequence is CSGARDWGETQYF. The CDR3 DNA sequence: TGCAGCGGTGCCCGGGACTGGGGGGAGACCCAGTACTTC.

The V call is TRBV27, the J call TRBJ1-5; TRBD1 matches 8 bases. The germline V gene has CDR1 MNHEY and CDR2 SMNVEV (reference sequence). V lost 4 bases and J lost 6; bases outside the gene matches: 5. The CDR3 runs to 14 residues. The CDR3 bases are TGTGCCAGCAGTTCCCAGGGGGCGAGTCAGCCCCAGCATTTT. Protein sequence: CASSSQGASQPQHF.

The rearrangement joins TRBV7-9 to TRBJ2-2; D ambiguous. This CDR3 has 13 amino acids. CDR1 is SEHNR and CDR2 is FQNEAQ in the germline V gene (reference sequence). The ends were cut back, 6 bases at V and 4 bases at J, with 9 bases in the middle. The CDR3 nucleotides are TGTGCCAGCAGTATATTCGTCACCGGGGAGCTGTTTTTT. Amino acids: CASSIFVTGELFF. The whole variable domain, remainder taken from reference TRBV7-9 and TRBJ2-2, is DTGVSQNPRHKITKRGQNVTFRCDPISEHNRLYWYRQTLGQGPEFLTYFQNEAQLEKSRLLSDRFSAERPKGSFSTLEIQRTEQGDSAMYLCASSIFVTGELFFGEGSRLTVL.

This clone was recorded a few times. The chain has TRBV11-3 and TRBJ2-5; 11 bases are a match to TRBD2. This CDR3 comprises 15 residues. Germline trimming cut 4 bases from V and 7 bases from J; bases unmatched to any gene: 8. Looked up from germline, CDR1 is SGHNT and CDR2 is YENEEA. The CDR3 sequence: CASSSFSGRGGTQYF. CDR3 DNA: TGTGCCAGCAGCTCGTTTAGCGGGAGGGGTGGGACCCAGTACTTC. The whole variable domain, remainder taken from reference TRBV11-3 and TRBJ2-5, is EAGVVQSPRYKIIEKKQPVAFWCNPISGHNTLYWYLQNLGQGPELLIRYENEEAVDDSQLPKDRFSAERLKGVDSTLKIQPAELGDSAVYLCASSSFSGRGGTQYFGPGTRLLVL.

The rearrangement links TRBV6-5 to TRBJ1-2, with TRBD1 matching 9 bases. Germline V gene lookup returns CDR1 MNHEY and CDR2 SVGAGI. This CDR3 is built from 13 residues. The junction had 6 bases not matched to a gene; V was cut back by 8 bases and J by 5 bases. The CDR3 sequence: CASCQGQGYGYTF. CDR3 DNA sequence: TGTGCCAGCTGCCAGGGACAGGGATATGGCTACACCTTC.

The DNA of the CDR3 is TGCGCCAGCAGCCTCTGGCAAGGCCTCTACAATGAGCAGTTCTTC. It specifies CASSLWQGLYNEQFF. V is TRBV5-1 and J is TRBJ2-1; D gene uncertain. This CDR3 has 15 amino acids. Germline V gene lookup returns CDR1 SGHRS and CDR2 YFSETQ. V was cut by 4 bases and J by 3 bases, with 14 bases left in between.

This clone was recorded a few times. The chain carries TRBV30 and TRBJ1-5; no firm D call. Germline CDR1 GTSNPN, CDR2 SVGIG (reference sequence). The CDR3 length is 14 residues. Trimming stripped 1 base from V and 5 bases from J, with 12 bases between. The CDR3 here is CAWSGGRLDQPQHF. The CDR3 DNA reads TGTGCCTGGAGTGGTGGCCGCCTCGATCAGCCCCAGCATTTT. Using reference TRBV30 and TRBJ1-5 for the parts outside the CDR3, the full variable domain is SQTIHQWPATLVQPVGSPLSLECTVEGTSNPNLYWYRQAAGRGLQLLFYSVGIGQISSEVPQNLSASRPQDRQFILSSKKLLLSDSGFYLCAWSGGRLDQPQHFGDGTRLSIL.

The gene calls are TRBV6-5 and TRBJ1-2; D not certain. CDR3 size: 10 residues. Looked up from germline, CDR1 is MNHEY and CDR2 is SVGAGI. Trimming removed 6 bases at V and 5 bases at J, with 4 bases between. The CDR3 here is CASRGYGYTF. Written as DNA, the CDR3 is TGTGCCAGCAGGGGGTATGGCTACACCTTC.

The chain has TRBV7-9 and TRBJ1-1; 8 bases map to TRBD1. Germline V gives CDR1 SEHNR, CDR2 FQNEAQ (reference sequence). The CDR3 contains 12 residues. V shed 7 bases, J shed 3 bases, and the junction held 1 base outside the gene matches. The CDR3 sequence is CASKDRDTEAFF. The CDR3, as DNA: TGTGCCAGCAAGGACAGGGACACTGAAGCTTTCTTT.

This sequence joins TRBV27 and TRBJ2-3; D not certain. The ends were cut back, 2 bases at V and 2 bases at J, with 29 bases in the middle. The length of the CDR3 is 21 residues. CDR1 and CDR2 from the germline V gene are MNHEY and SMNVEV (reference sequence). The CDR3 loop is CASSLRSVGTSGSVTTDTQYF. CDR3 DNA sequence: TGTGCCAGCAGTTTACGGTCTGTAGGCACCTCAGGTTCGGTTACCACAGATACGCAGTATTTT.

The chain recombines TRBV11-2 with TRBJ2-3; possibly TRBD2 for D (6 bases). CDR1 and CDR2 from the germline V gene are SGHAT and FQNNGV. V dropped 3 bases and J dropped 1 base, with 11 bases sitting between them. The CDR3 consists of 15 residues. The CDR3, as DNA: TGTGCCAGCAGCTTTGGAGGGAAGCGCACAGATACGCAGTATTTT. Amino acids: CASSFGGKRTDTQYF. Together with reference TRBV11-2 and TRBJ2-3, the CDR3 gives the full variable domain: EAGVAQSPRYKIIEKRQSVAFWCNPISGHATLYWYQQILGQGPKLLIQFQNNGVVDDSQLPKDRFSAERLKGVDSTLKIQPAKLEDSAVYLCASSFGGKRTDTQYFGPGTRLTVL.

CDR3 sequence (DNA): TGTGCCAGCAGTGAAAGAGGACAGTCCTTTTACAATGAGCAGTTCTTC. Its protein is CASSERGQSFYNEQFF. V and J are TRBV2 and TRBJ2-1; possible D gene TRBD1, 6 bases. The CDR3 has 16 residues. The germline V gene has CDR1 SNHLY and CDR2 FYNNEI. Trimming shortened V by 2 bases and J by 4 bases, and 15 bases separated the two germline ends.

J is TRBJ2-7 and V is TRBV6-4; 7 bases match TRBD1. V was clipped by 11 bases and J by 2 bases; unmatched bases: 9. CDR3 length equals 13 residues. Germline V gives CDR1 MRHNA, CDR2 SNTAGT. Here the CDR3 reads CAGQGENTYEQYF. CDR3 nucleotide sequence: TGTGCCGGGCAGGGGGAAAACACCTACGAGCAGTACTTC.

This clone was observed once. V is TRBV27 and J is TRBJ1-6; unclear D gene. The CDR3 extends over 13 amino acids. Trimming removed 6 bases from V and 7 bases from J, with 10 bases in between. The germline CDR1 and CDR2 sequences are MNHEY and SMNVEV (reference sequence). The CDR3 DNA reads TGTGCCAGCAGCCCCGGCCGGAATTCACCCCTCCACTTT. Amino acids: CASSPGRNSPLHF.

The chain is built from TRBV28 and TRBJ1-2; tentative D call: TRBD1 (5 bases). The CDR3 sequence is 13 residues long. V was pared by 5 bases and J by 9 bases, with 16 bases between. Germline loops: CDR1 MDHEN, CDR2 SYDVKM. CDR3 protein: CASSLNQGGSYTF. The CDR3 nucleotides read TGTGCCAGCAGTCTGAACCAGGGAGGTAGCTACACCTTC.

This rearrangement joins TRBV30 to TRBJ2-7; TRBD1 agrees at 7 bases. CDR3 length: 15 amino acids. Germline CDR1 reads GTSNPN; CDR2 reads SVGIG (reference sequence). V trimming: 4 bases; J trimming: 0 bases; junction bases outside the gene matches: 9. CDR3 residues: CAWKVTGVSSYEQYF. CDR3 in DNA: TGTGCCTGGAAGGTAACAGGGGTGAGCTCCTACGAGCAGTACTTC.

The chain couples TRBV6-5 to TRBJ1-3, with D unresolved. This CDR3 has 13 amino acids. V gave up 3 bases and J gave up 0 bases, with 3 bases separating them. The germline V gene has CDR1 MNHEY and CDR2 SVGAGI. The CDR3: CASSYISGNTIYF. Here the CDR3 DNA reads TGTGCCAGCAGTTATATCTCTGGAAACACCATATATTTT.

The CDR3 bases are TGTGCCAGCAGCCAAGGACAGAAGACGGCTGGAAACACCATATATTTT. It encodes CASSQGQKTAGNTIYF. This rearrangement joins TRBV4-2 to TRBJ1-3; TRBD1 might be the D (5 bases). The CDR3 consists of 16 residues. Germline values: CDR1 LGHNA, CDR2 YNFKEQ. Trimming removed 1 base at V and 2 bases at J, with 12 bases between.

The chain has TRBV10-3 and TRBJ2-2; 8 nucleotides match TRBD2. Germline lookup yields CDR1 ENHRY and CDR2 SYGVKD. CDR3 size: 17 residues. Germline trimming cut 9 bases from V and 0 bases from J; bases unmatched to any gene: 12. CDR3 in amino acids: CAIQKPLSGTNTGELFF. DNA of the CDR3: TGTGCCATTCAAAAACCCCTTAGCGGGACGAACACCGGGGAGCTGTTTTTT.

The chain uses TRBV28 and TRBJ2-2; perhaps D is TRBD1 or TRBD2 (6 bases each). V was pared by 5 bases and J by 6 bases, with 19 bases between. The CDR3 is 16 residues long. Germline V gives CDR1 MDHEN, CDR2 SYDVKM. The DNA of the CDR3 is TGTGCCAGCAGTCCCCCGGGGGCAGGGACGGCCGGGGAGCTGTTTTTT. It is translated as CASSPPGAGTAGELFF.

The chain carries TRBV7-9 and TRBJ2-2, with 8 bases identical to TRBD2. The ends lost 5 bases at V and 4 bases at J; junction bases unmatched: 6. The CDR3 totals 15 residues. The germline gives CDR1 SEHNR, CDR2 FQNEAQ (reference sequence). The CDR3 DNA reads TGTGCCAGCAGCCTGGGGCTAGCGGGCACCGGGGAGCTGTTTTTT. The encoded protein is CASSLGLAGTGELFF.

The gene calls are TRBV11-2 and TRBJ1-2; 8 bases match TRBD1. The CDR3 length is 14 residues. Per germline, CDR1 SGHAT and CDR2 FQNNGV. J lost 6 bases, V lost 5 bases, and 8 bases had no gene match. For the CDR3, the DNA is TGTGCCAGCAGCCAATACCAGGGGGCCAATGGCTACACCTTC. Its protein product is CASSQYQGANGYTF.

The chain is built from TRBV5-4 and TRBJ2-5; 7 bases line up with TRBD1. Losses at the gene ends were 5 bases for V and 4 bases for J; bases not matched to a gene: 5. Germline V gene lookup returns CDR1 SGHNT and CDR2 YYREEE (reference sequence). The CDR3 spans 13 residues. The CDR3 sequence is CASSAQGRETQYF. The CDR3 DNA follows: TGTGCCAGCAGTGCACAGGGGCGAGAGACCCAGTACTTC.

The chain has TRBV5-1 and TRBJ1-1, with D hard to call. The CDR3 is 13 amino acids. V lost 1 base, J lost 12 bases, and 16 bases lay in between. CDR1 SGHRS and CDR2 YFSETQ come from the germline V gene. The DNA of the CDR3 is TGCGCCAGCAGCTTGAAGGGAGACGGGTGGACTTTCTTT. Amino acid sequence: CASSLKGDGWTFF.

The J gene is TRBJ1-5, the V gene TRBV28; perhaps TRBD1 as D (6 bases). Germline V CDR1 and CDR2: MDHEN, SYDVKM. The CDR3 length is 16 residues. V lost 7 bases and J 3 bases, leaving 19 bases between the germline ends. The CDR3 bases are TGTGCCAGCATCGAAACCAGGGGAGGGAACAATCAGCCCCAGCATTTT. This sequence encodes CASIETRGGNNQPQHF.